This T cell receptor (beta chain) was recorded in a study of blood T cell repertoires in COVID-19. Overall study context: Specimens from acute and convalescent COVID-19 originated in the United States, Italy and Spain. Sample material is recorded as cDNA or gDNA derived from T cells, B-cell-depleted T cells, or PBMCs.

CDR3 length equals 15 residues. Trimming cost V 7 bases and J 5 bases, with 20 bases left between them. CDR1 and CDR2 from the germline V gene are KGHDR and SFDVKD. Original analysis: Amplification of reference gene primers was used by the study to estimate nucleated cell counts. Libraries were prepared by immunoSEQ multiplex PCR; TCRdb keeps only in-frame clonotypes and omits some of them. The V and J calls and clone size are taken from that table; D and trimming were inferred from the DNA. The sample holds fewer than 300,000 clones, about 87% seen once. Sequencing used peripheral blood. V usage is TRBV24-1 and J usage is TRBJ2-7; D not certain. The clonotype was recovered from a woman aged 45-59 years with acute or convalescent COVID-19. CDR3 region: CATSINRRNSDEQYF. Here the CDR3 DNA reads TGTGCCACCAGCATCAATCGTCGTAATTCGGACGAGCAGTACTTC.